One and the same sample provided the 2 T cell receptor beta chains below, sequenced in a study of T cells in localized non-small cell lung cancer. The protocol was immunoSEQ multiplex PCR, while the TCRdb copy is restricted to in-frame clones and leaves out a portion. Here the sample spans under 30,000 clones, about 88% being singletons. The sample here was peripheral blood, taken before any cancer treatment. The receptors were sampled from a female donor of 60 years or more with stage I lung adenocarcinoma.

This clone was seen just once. The CDR3 DNA follows: TGTGCCAGCAGCTTTACAGCGGACAGGGTCTACGAGCAGTACTTC. It translates to CASSFTADRVYEQYF. The chain employs TRBV11-3 and TRBJ2-5, with 8 positions matching TRBD1. The J call could be wrong; TRBJ2-7 is a better fit for the DNA end. The CDR3 totals 15 residues. Looked up from germline, CDR1 is SGHNT and CDR2 is YENEEA.

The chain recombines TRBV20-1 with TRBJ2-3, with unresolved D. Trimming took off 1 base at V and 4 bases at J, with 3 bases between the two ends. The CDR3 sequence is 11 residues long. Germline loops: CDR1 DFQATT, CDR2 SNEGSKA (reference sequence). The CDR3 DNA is TGCAGTGCTAGAGTTGCAGATACGCAGTATTTT. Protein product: CSARVADTQYF.